This TCR beta chain was observed in a study of T cells in Graves' hyperthyroidism and ophthalmopathy. The V gene's germline CDR1 is DFQATT and CDR2 SNEGSKA (reference sequence). The V gene lost 0 bases and the J gene lost 2 bases, with 14 bases spanning the gap. There are 15 residues in the CDR3. What was amplified from RNA transcripts were TCR beta CDR3 regions. The HTBI primer set drove a first-round RT-PCR of the TCR CDR3. One entry per CDR3 protein results from TCRdb running MiXCR on the multiplex PCR reads. The sample lists 340,000 or so distinct CDR3 sequences; 15% to 20% were seen once. The chain has TRBV20-1 and TRBJ2-7, with D possibly TRBD2 on 6 matching bases. The sequence was collected from a man younger than 40 with Graves' hyperthyroidism. Sequenced: blood. For the CDR3, the DNA is TGCAGTGCTAGAGATCCGCGGGACCTTCCCTACGAGCAGTACTTC. This codes for CSARDPRDLPYEQYF.